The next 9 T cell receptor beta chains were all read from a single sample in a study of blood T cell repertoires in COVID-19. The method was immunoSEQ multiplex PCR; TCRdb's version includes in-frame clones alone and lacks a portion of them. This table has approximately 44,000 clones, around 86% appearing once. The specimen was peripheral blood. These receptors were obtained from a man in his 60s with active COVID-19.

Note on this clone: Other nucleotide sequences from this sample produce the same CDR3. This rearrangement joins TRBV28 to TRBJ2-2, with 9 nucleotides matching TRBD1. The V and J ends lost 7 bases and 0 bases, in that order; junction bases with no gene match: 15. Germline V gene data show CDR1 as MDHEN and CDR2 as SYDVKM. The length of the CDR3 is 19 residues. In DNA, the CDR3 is TGTGCCAGCACCCCCGGGACAGGGAAGATTAAAGCGAACACCGGGGAGCTGTTTTTT. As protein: CASTPGTGKIKANTGELFF.

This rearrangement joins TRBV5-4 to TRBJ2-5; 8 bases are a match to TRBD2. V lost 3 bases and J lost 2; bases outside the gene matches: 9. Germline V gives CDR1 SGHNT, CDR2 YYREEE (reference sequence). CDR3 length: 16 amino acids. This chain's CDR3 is CASSSPGRASQETQYF. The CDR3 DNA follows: TGTGCCAGCAGCTCCCCCGGGAGGGCAAGTCAAGAGACCCAGTACTTC.

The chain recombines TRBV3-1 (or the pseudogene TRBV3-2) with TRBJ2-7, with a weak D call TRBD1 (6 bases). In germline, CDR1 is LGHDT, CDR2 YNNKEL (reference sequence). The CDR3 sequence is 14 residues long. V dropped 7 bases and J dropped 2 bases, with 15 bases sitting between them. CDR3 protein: CASTRDTLPYEQYF. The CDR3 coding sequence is TGTGCCAGCACCCGGGACACCTTGCCCTACGAGCAGTACTTC.

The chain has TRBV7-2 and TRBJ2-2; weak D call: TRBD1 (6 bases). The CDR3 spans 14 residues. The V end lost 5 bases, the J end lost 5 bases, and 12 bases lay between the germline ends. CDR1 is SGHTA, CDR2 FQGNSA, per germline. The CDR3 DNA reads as TGTGCCAGCAGCCCCACAGGGCTGACCGGGGAGCTGTTTTTT. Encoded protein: CASSPTGLTGELFF.

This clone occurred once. The DNA for the CDR3 is TGTGCCAGCAGCTTCGGGACAGGGCGGACCGGGGAGCTGTTTTTT. Amino acid sequence: CASSFGTGRTGELFF. The chain uses TRBV5-6 and TRBJ2-2, with TRBD1 identical over 9 bases. CDR1 SGHDT and CDR2 YYEEEE come from the germline V gene. Unmatched junction bases numbered 4, after V lost 2 bases and J lost 5 bases. The CDR3 runs 15 residues.

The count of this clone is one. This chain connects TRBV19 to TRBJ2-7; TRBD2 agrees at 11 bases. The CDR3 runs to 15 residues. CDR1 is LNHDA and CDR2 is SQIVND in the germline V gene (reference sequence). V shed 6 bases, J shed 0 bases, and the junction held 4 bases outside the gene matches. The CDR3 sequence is CASSRGLADSYEQYF. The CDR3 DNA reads TGTGCCAGTAGCAGGGGACTAGCGGACTCCTACGAGCAGTACTTC.

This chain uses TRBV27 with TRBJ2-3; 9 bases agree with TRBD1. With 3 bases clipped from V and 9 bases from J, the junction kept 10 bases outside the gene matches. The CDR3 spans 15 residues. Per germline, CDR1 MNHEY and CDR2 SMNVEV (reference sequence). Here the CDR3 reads CASSFRTGDRSTQYF. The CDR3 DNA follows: TGTGCCAGCAGTTTCCGGACAGGGGACCGCTCAACGCAGTATTTT.

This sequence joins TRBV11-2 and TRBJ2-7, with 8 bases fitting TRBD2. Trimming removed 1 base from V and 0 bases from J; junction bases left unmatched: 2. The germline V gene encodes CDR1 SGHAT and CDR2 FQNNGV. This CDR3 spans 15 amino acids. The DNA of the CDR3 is TGTGCCAGCAGCTTAGTAAGCGGGAGCTCCTACGAGCAGTACTTC. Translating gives CASSLVSGSSYEQYF.

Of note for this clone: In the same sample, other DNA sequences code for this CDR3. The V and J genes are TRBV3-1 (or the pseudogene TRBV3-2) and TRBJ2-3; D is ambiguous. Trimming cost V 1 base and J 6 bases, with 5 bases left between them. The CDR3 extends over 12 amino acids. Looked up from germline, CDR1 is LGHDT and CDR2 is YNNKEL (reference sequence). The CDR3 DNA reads TGTGCCAGCAGCCAAGTGAGGGATACGCAGTATTTT. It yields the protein CASSQVRDTQYF.